This T cell receptor beta chain was documented in a study of CD8 T cells in Susac syndrome. Germline V gene lookup returns CDR1 SGDLS and CDR2 YYNGEE. CDR3 length: 13 residues. A remark on this clonotype: A read error may account for a junction end that differs from germline.

Reverse transcription of roughly 0.45 to 1 ug RNA used random hexamers. TCRdb redid the calling of the immunoSEQ multiplex PCR reads with MiXCR, one entry per CDR3 protein. The top ten clones hold over 0.095% of a sample with 250,000 to 300,000 distinct CDR3 sequences, around 83% of them seen once. Source material: CD8+ T cells from PBMCs. This sequence originates from a human donor with multiple sclerosis. V is TRBV9 and J is TRBJ2-7; D possibly corresponds to TRBD2 (6 bases). The CDR3 spells CASSWGVSDEQYF. The DNA of the CDR3 is TGTGCCAGCAGCTGGGGGGTCTCCGACGAGCAGTACTTC. Variable domain in full (rest from reference TRBV9 and TRBJ2-7): DSGVTQTPKHLITATGQRVTLRCSPRSGDLSVYWYQQSLDQGLQFLIQYYNGEERAKGNILERFSAQQFPDLHSELNLSSLELGDSALYFCASSWGVSDEQYFGPGTRLTVT.